This T cell receptor beta chain was sequenced for a study of Tregs in tolerant kidney transplant recipients. TCRdb's table, derived via immunoSEQ multiplex PCR, lists solely in-frame clones and lacks some. The sample records about 83,000 clones, around 98% being singletons. The germline V gene has CDR1 MNHEY and CDR2 SMNVEV (reference sequence). The CDR3 is made up of 17 amino acids. V gave up 3 bases and J gave up 4 bases, with 18 bases separating them. The sequence was obtained from a human donor who received a combined kidney and bone marrow transplant. The chain combines TRBV27 with TRBJ2-2; perhaps TRBD1 as D (6 bases). The specimen comprised CD4+ T cells from blood, sampled before the transplant. The CDR3: CASSLLGHHLGTGELFF. The CDR3 DNA sequence: TGTGCCAGCAGTTTGCTGGGACACCATTTGGGCACCGGGGAGCTGTTTTTT.